This is a list of T cell receptor beta chains from one sample in a study of T cells in Graves' hyperthyroidism and ophthalmopathy. TCRdb reanalysed the multiplex PCR reads using MiXCR and keeps one entry per CDR3 protein. The table records 560,000 or so distinct CDR3 sequences, about 45% of them present only once. The sample comprised peripheral blood or thyroid tissue (not recorded which). The receptors here all came from a woman under 30 with Graves' hyperthyroidism. Each CDR3 is given with its conserved first and last residue. The order of the fields is J gene, V gene, CDR3 protein.

J: TRBJ1-5
V: TRBV7-9
CDR3: CASTTGGRQPQHF

J: TRBJ1-2
V: TRBV7-2
CDR3: CASSPRTGAGYGYTF

J: TRBJ1-2
V: TRBV7-9
CDR3: CASLGRGPDGYTF

J: TRBJ2-7
V: TRBV7-9
CDR3: CASGGLTYERYF

J: TRBJ1-4
V: TRBV29-1
CDR3: CSGIAGAGEKLFF

J: TRBJ1-1
V: TRBV12-3/TRBV12-4
CDR3: CASSQRYAEAFF

J: TRBJ1-2
V: TRBV20-1
CDR3: CSAPARDSNYGYTF

J: TRBJ1-3
V: TRBV6-1
CDR3: CASRATGVRNTIYF

J: TRBJ2-5
V: TRBV29-1
CDR3: CSVTGTYKETQYF

J: TRBJ1-6
V: TRBV7-9
CDR3: CASSLQGANSPLHF

J: TRBJ1-1
V: TRBV25-1
CDR3: CASSQDWGSHQAFF

J: TRBJ1-2
V: TRBV25-1
CDR3: CASSELTGLDGYTF

J: TRBJ2-7
V: TRBV11-2
CDR3: CASSRLRSGAPYEQYF

J: TRBJ2-3
V: TRBV2
CDR3: CASSERWDDTQYF

J: TRBJ1-6
V: TRBV14
CDR3: CASSQDSGGPYPLHF

J: TRBJ2-3
V: TRBV24-1
CDR3: CATSGGQITDTQYF

J: TRBJ1-6
V: TRBV2
CDR3: CASSPGRMDSPLHF

J: TRBJ1-1
V: TRBV10-3
CDR3: CAIGDGNTEAFF

J: -
V: TRBV2
CDR3: CASRYPGGTQYF

J: TRBJ2-2
V: TRBV5-1
CDR3: CASSWTGPTGELFF

J: TRBJ1-2
V: TRBV7-2
CDR3: CASSSDLYGYTF

J: TRBJ1-6
V: TRBV29-1
CDR3: CSLGSSYNSPLHF

J: TRBJ1-3
V: TRBV11-2
CDR3: CASSHAGEGGNTIYF

J: TRBJ1-2
V: TRBV15
CDR3: CATSRDRANYGYTF

J: TRBJ1-1
V: TRBV19
CDR3: CASGQQGFNTEAFF

J: TRBJ1-5
V: TRBV7-3
CDR3: CASSMRTVPHSNQPQHF

J: TRBJ2-7
V: TRBV7-9
CDR3: CASSESWTAYEQYF

J: TRBJ1-5
V: TRBV2
CDR3: CASSEIWSNQPQHF

J: TRBJ1-2
V: TRBV29-1
CDR3: CSVAGTGYGYTF

J: TRBJ2-2
V: TRBV6-5
CDR3: CASSSSGTGELFF

J: TRBJ2-7
V: TRBV7-7
CDR3: CASSPSDTSPAREQYF

J: TRBJ2-7
V: TRBV7-9
CDR3: CASSPRDSRNYEQYF

J: TRBJ2-5
V: TRBV20-1
CDR3: CSARGGGQTQYF

J: TRBJ1-2
V: TRBV2
CDR3: CASSRGQPGEGYTF

J: TRBJ2-7
V: TRBV6-1
CDR3: CASSQGPSVSYEQYF

J: TRBJ1-2
V: TRBV2
CDR3: CASSRTTELTYGYTF

J: TRBJ2-7
V: TRBV20-1
CDR3: CSAYHSRRYEQYF

J: TRBJ1-1
V: TRBV25-1
CDR3: CASQELNTEAFF

J: TRBJ2-7
V: TRBV2
CDR3: CASSKGGGEQYF

J: TRBJ1-1
V: TRBV7-9
CDR3: CASSFGNRGGSTEAFF

J: TRBJ1-2
V: TRBV25-1
CDR3: CASSDRHTDGYTF

J: TRBJ1-6
V: TRBV2
CDR3: CASSYVRDRDSPLHF

J: TRBJ1-5
V: TRBV25-1
CDR3: CAWSFGGDQPQHF

J: TRBJ2-7
V: TRBV5-1
CDR3: CASSSDRVGEQYF

J: TRBJ2-2
V: TRBV29-1
CDR3: CSVGTGTGVTGELFF

J: TRBJ1-1
V: TRBV9
CDR3: CASSVFPGTNTEAFF